This passage covers 19 T cell receptor beta chains from one sample sequenced in a study of blood T cells in healthy people across ages. Then a second PCR, running roughly 6 to 12 cycles, was carried out with a sample-barcoded 5' primer and a J-beta primer mix. TCRdb independently ran MiXCR on the 5' RACE reads; one entry per CDR3 protein. The table lists around 1.5 million distinct CDR3 sequences, around 35% of them singletons. Source material: blood. Source of these receptors: a woman younger than 45 in good health.

This clonotype was found a few times. An end of the junction does not agree with germline; a read error may underlie this. V and J are TRBV20-1 and TRBJ2-1; D call uncertain. The CDR3 runs to 11 residues. Germline V gene sequence: CDR1 DFQATT, CDR2 SNEGSKA (reference sequence). The CDR3 bases are TGCAGTGCTAGCGAGGTCAATGGGCAGTTCTTC. Amino acid sequence: CSASEVNGQFF.

The sample holds a few counts of this clonotype. The chain joins TRBV11-1 to TRBJ2-7; D is ambiguous. The CDR3 contains 13 residues. Germline V lookup: CDR1 SGHAT, CDR2 FQDESV (reference sequence). Trimming removed 3 bases at V and 0 bases at J, with 6 bases between. The CDR3 is CASSFYTSYEQYF. The DNA of the CDR3 is TGTGCCAGCAGCTTCTACACCTCCTACGAGCAGTACTTC.

V and J are TRBV28 and TRBJ2-7; D is perhaps TRBD1 or TRBD2 (5 bases each). The CDR3 loop spans 16 amino acids. Germline V lookup: CDR1 MDHEN, CDR2 SYDVKM. V lost 3 bases and J 6 bases, leaving 21 bases between the germline ends. The CDR3 DNA follows: TGTGCCAGCAGTTTTCAGGGATCAGAGGGGATTACCGAGCAGTACTTC. It specifies CASSFQGSEGITEQYF.

The chain employs TRBV18 and TRBJ1-6; D unresolved. This CDR3 spans 15 amino acids. From germline, CDR1 is KGHSH and CDR2 LQKENI. V lost 3 bases and J lost 8, with 14 bases in between. The CDR3 DNA sequence: TGTGCCAGCTCACCTGCGAAAGTTTCGGATTCACCCCTCCACTTT. It codes for CASSPAKVSDSPLHF.

This clonotype was observed a handful of times. The rearrangement links TRBV9 to TRBJ2-7; D remains unclear. CDR1 and CDR2 (germline): SGDLS, YYNGEE. Trimming pared 6 bases from V and 2 bases from J, leaving 12 bases between. The CDR3 contains 13 residues. The CDR3 here is CASITLGPYEQYF. As DNA, the CDR3 is TGTGCCAGCATCACCCTTGGCCCCTACGAGCAGTACTTC.

This chain connects TRBV5-1 to TRBJ1-2; TRBD1 might be the D (5 bases). Trimming removed 0 bases at V and 6 bases at J, with 18 bases between. The CDR3 is made up of 16 amino acids. The germline V gene encodes CDR1 SGHRS and CDR2 YFSETQ. The CDR3 sequence: CASSLALGRVSHGYTF. As DNA, the CDR3 is TGCGCCAGCAGCTTGGCCTTGGGCAGGGTTTCGCATGGCTACACCTTC.

This clonotype was found a few times. The CDR3 coding sequence is TGTGCCAGCAGTTTAATAGGAATCAACCAAGAGACCCAGTACTTC. Translation gives CASSLIGINQETQYF. The chain uses TRBV28 and TRBJ2-5; no clear D gene. V gave up 2 bases and J gave up 0 bases, with 10 bases separating them. The CDR3 loop spans 15 amino acids. Germline CDR1 and CDR2: MDHEN and SYDVKM.

The rearrangement uses TRBV12-3 or TRBV12-4 and TRBJ1-1; no definite D call. The germline V and J ends were trimmed by 2 bases and 8 bases, with 12 bases remaining between them. The CDR3 is 13 amino acids. CDR3 amino acids: CASSLLFNFEAFF. CDR3 nucleotide sequence: TGTGCCAGCAGTTTATTATTCAACTTCGAAGCTTTCTTT.

The gene calls are TRBV6-1 and TRBJ2-4, with 7 bases identical to TRBD1. Gene TRBJ2-7 matches the end of the DNA better, so the J call may be wrong. CDR3 size: 16 residues. CDR1 is MNHNS and CDR2 is SASEGT in the germline V gene. The CDR3 sequence: CASQRSFQGEGYEQYF. CDR3 bases: TGTGCCAGCCAACGATCTTTTCAGGGGGAAGGGTACGAGCAGTACTTC.

The chain uses TRBV7-2 and TRBJ2-1; 16 bases map to TRBD2. The CDR3 spans 14 residues. Per the germline V gene, CDR1 is SGHTA and CDR2 is FQGNSA. Unmatched junction bases numbered 4, after V lost 5 bases and J lost 12 bases. CDR3 nucleotides: TGTGCCAGCAGCCCCGGGACTAGCGGGGGGGGGCAGTTCTTC. Amino acids: CASSPGTSGGGQFF.

V is TRBV20-1 and J is TRBJ1-5, with 7 nucleotides matching TRBD1. Germline V gene lookup returns CDR1 DFQATT and CDR2 SNEGSKA (reference sequence). This CDR3 comprises 15 residues. The V and J ends lost 2 bases and 7 bases, in that order; junction bases with no gene match: 11. CDR3 residues: CSARSGTESGQPQHF. The CDR3, as DNA: TGCAGTGCTAGATCCGGGACAGAATCCGGACAGCCCCAGCATTTT.

The genes are TRBV12-3 or TRBV12-4 and TRBJ2-1; TRBD2 aligns across 11 bases. CDR3 length equals 15 residues. V gave up 3 bases and J gave up 6 bases; unmatched junction bases: 4. The chain's CDR3 is CASSLSSGGCNEQFF. The CDR3 nucleotides read TGTGCCAGCAGTTTGTCTAGCGGGGGGTGCAATGAGCAGTTCTTC.

This clonotype was found a few times. This sequence joins TRBV5-1 and TRBJ2-2, with 7 positions matching TRBD1. CDR1 and CDR2 (germline): SGHRS, YFSETQ. The CDR3 is made up of 17 amino acids. With 0 bases clipped from V and 0 bases from J, the junction kept 5 bases outside the gene matches. CDR3 in amino acids: CASSLARDSANTGELFF. The CDR3 DNA reads as TGCGCCAGCAGCTTGGCCCGGGACAGCGCGAACACCGGGGAGCTGTTTTTT.

The chain joins TRBV5-1 to TRBJ1-1, with TRBD1 matching over 8 bases. The germline V gene has CDR1 SGHRS and CDR2 YFSETQ. The V gene end was trimmed by 5 bases and the J gene end by 1 base; junction bases not matched to a gene: 7. This CDR3 contains 15 residues. CDR3 bases: TGCGCCAGCAGAAGCGCGGGGACAGGGAACACTGAAGCTTTCTTT. Translation: CASRSAGTGNTEAFF.

V gene TRBV7-3 combines with J gene TRBJ2-2; D possibly uses TRBD1 or TRBD2 (5 bases each). The V end lost 6 bases, the J end lost 6 bases, and 14 bases lay between the germline ends. Germline lookup yields CDR1 SGHTA and CDR2 FQGTGA. This CDR3 contains 14 residues. The CDR3 DNA reads as TGTGCCAGCAGGACAGAGGGTTCACCCGGGGAGCTGTTTTTT. It codes for CASRTEGSPGELFF.

This clonotype was detected only a few times. The J gene is TRBJ2-1, the V gene TRBV24-1; 12 nucleotides agree with TRBD2. Trimming cost V 3 bases and J 9 bases; bases outside gene matches: 8. The CDR3 runs 16 residues. CDR1 is KGHDR, CDR2 SFDVKD, per germline. CDR3 nucleotides: TGTGCCACCAGTGATCCCACTAGCGGGGGGATGGCTGAGCAGTTCTTC. Amino acids: CATSDPTSGGMAEQFF.

This clonotype came up once. The chain couples TRBV18 to TRBJ1-2, with a weak D call TRBD1 (5 bases). The germline V and J ends were trimmed by 2 bases and 0 bases, with 19 bases remaining between them. Germline V lookup: CDR1 KGHSH, CDR2 LQKENI. The CDR3 is 18 amino acids. The CDR3 reads CASSPKGSGQIANYGYTF. DNA for the CDR3: TGTGCCAGCTCACCAAAGGGGAGTGGCCAGATAGCTAACTATGGCTACACCTTC.

The J gene is TRBJ1-1, the V gene TRBV20-1; possible D gene TRBD1, 5 bases. The CDR3 spans 12 residues. Trimming shortened V by 3 bases and J by 10 bases, and 15 bases separated the two germline ends. Looked up from germline, CDR1 is DFQATT and CDR2 is SNEGSKA (reference sequence). The CDR3 reads CSASLPTGRAFF. The CDR3 DNA reads TGCAGTGCTAGTCTCCCCACAGGTCGAGCTTTCTTT.

This clonotype was detected only a few times. CDR3 residues: CSARAREGRTGELFF. The CDR3 bases are TGCAGTGCTAGAGCACGGGAGGGCCGAACCGGGGAGCTGTTTTTT. The V call is TRBV20-1, the J call TRBJ2-2; 8 nucleotides line up with TRBD2. The CDR3 is made up of 15 amino acids. Germline V lookup: CDR1 DFQATT, CDR2 SNEGSKA (reference sequence). V gave up 1 base and J gave up 5 bases; unmatched junction bases: 6.